Here is one TCR beta chain with its context. Its antigen is as yet unknown. TCRdb called the RACE reads again in MiXCR, with one record for every CDR3 protein. Of about 55,000 distinct CDR3 sequences listed, about 9.9% were seen once; the top ten hold approximately 1.8%. Time point reported: patch test 2, 6 weeks after DPC sensitization. Sample treatment: therapeutic diphenylcyclopropenone sensitization with weekly scalp DPC. These data originate in a study of human T cells and chemical hapten exposure. Overall study context: 2% DPC applied to a 2 cm by 2 cm arm area sensitized donors.

Overall study results and limits: Donors in the study had alopecia, meaning their immune response may differ from healthy people's.

Germline V gene data show CDR1 as SGHRS and CDR2 as YFSETQ. Trimming took 0 bases from V and 2 from J; bases not matched to a gene: 2. The CDR3 contains 14 residues. The material sequenced was whole blood, taken in connection with sensitization to the hapten diphenylcyclopropenone (DPC). The rearrangement joins TRBV5-1 to TRBJ2-7; 7 bases map to TRBD1. This clonotype was sampled from a woman in her forties or fifties with alopecia areata. Some clones in this sample may be carry-over from other donors' samples. CDR3: CASSLGDRPYEQYF. CDR3 DNA sequence: TGCGCCAGCAGCTTGGGGGACAGACCCTACGAGCAGTACTTC.